This entry describes one T cell receptor beta chain. The antigen remains unidentified. At collection, donors were nominally healthy, but unrecorded immune exposures were probable. These data come from a study of cytomegalovirus exposure and HLA in healthy donors. At the level of the study: Within the Caucasian-associated ancestry cluster were roughly 79% of the 300 to 450 genotyped donors. Study-wide results and limits: Evidence from a later analysis indicated that most CMV-associated TCR beta chains looked HLA-restricted. After further analysis at a later stage, around 17,000 TCR beta sequences were associated with HLA alleles at 0.05 false discovery rate.

This PCR relied on a set of 60 Vbeta primers and 13 Jbeta primers. Assay: immunoSEQ multiplex PCR; the TCRdb copy retains only in-frame clones and omits some. The top ten hold about 4.9% of the sample, which has approximately 120,000 clones, around 73% seen once. The CDR3 is made up of 14 amino acids. Germline V gene data show CDR1 as SEHNR and CDR2 as FQNEAQ (reference sequence). V lost 2 bases and J 4 bases, leaving 9 bases between the germline ends. The sequenced material came from PBMCs. This rearrangement joins TRBV7-9 to TRBJ2-4, with D perhaps matching TRBD2 (6 bases). This receptor was taken from a man in his 60s in good health and CMV-seropositive. This CDR3 reads CASSLSGGKNIQYF. For the CDR3, the DNA is TGTGCCAGCAGCTTATCCGGAGGGAAAAACATTCAGTACTTC.